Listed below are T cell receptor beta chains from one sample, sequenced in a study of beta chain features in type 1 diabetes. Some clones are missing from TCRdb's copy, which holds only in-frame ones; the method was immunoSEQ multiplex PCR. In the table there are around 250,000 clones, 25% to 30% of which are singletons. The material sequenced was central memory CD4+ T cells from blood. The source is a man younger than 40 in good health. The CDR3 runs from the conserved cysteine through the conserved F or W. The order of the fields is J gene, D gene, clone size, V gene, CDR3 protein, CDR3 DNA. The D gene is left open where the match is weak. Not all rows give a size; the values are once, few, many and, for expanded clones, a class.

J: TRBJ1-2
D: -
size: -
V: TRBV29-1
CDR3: CSVGDVRLYGYTF
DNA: TGCAGCGTTGGCGACGTCCGTCTCTATGGCTACACCTTC

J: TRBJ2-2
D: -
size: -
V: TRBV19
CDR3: CASSLHTGELFF
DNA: TGTGCCAGTAGTCTCCACACCGGGGAGCTGTTTTTT

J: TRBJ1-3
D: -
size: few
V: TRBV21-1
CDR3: CASSPDADTIYF
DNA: TGTGCCAGCAGCCCTGACGCCGACACCATATATTTT

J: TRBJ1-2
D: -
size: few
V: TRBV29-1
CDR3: CSVTTGLYGYTF
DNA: TGCAGCGTAACTACAGGGCTCTATGGCTACACCTTC

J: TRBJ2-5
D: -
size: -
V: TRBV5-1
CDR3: CASSPGGGQETQYF
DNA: TGCGCCAGCAGTCCGGGTGGAGGTCAAGAGACCCAGTACTTC

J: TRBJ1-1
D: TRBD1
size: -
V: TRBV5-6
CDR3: CASSLSRGRNTEAFF
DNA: TGTGCCAGCAGCTTGTCCAGGGGGCGAAACACTGAAGCTTTCTTT

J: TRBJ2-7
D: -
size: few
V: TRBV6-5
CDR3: CASSASPGVSYEQYF
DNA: TGTGCCAGCAGTGCCTCACCCGGGGTCTCCTACGAGCAGTACTTC

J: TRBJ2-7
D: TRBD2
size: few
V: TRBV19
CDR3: CASSIVAGDEYEQYF
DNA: TGTGCCAGTAGTATAGTAGCGGGAGATGAATACGAGCAGTACTTC

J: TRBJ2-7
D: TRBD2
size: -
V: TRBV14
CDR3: CASSPRTSGRYEQYF
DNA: TGTGCCAGCAGCCCTCGGACTAGCGGGAGATACGAGCAGTACTTC

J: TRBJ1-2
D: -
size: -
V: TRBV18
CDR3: CASSPPTAYGYTF
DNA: TGTGCCAGCTCACCCCCTACGGCCTATGGCTACACCTTC

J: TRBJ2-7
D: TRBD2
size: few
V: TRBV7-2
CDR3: CASSLRTAGRSEQYF
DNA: TGTGCCAGCAGCCTCCGTACAGCGGGAAGGAGCGAGCAGTACTTC

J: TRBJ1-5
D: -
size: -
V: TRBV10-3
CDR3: CATGVASVNQPQHF
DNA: TGTGCCACTGGCGTGGCCAGCGTCAATCAGCCCCAGCATTTT

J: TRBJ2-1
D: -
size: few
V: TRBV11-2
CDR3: CASSLIPGRQFF
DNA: TGTGCCAGCAGCTTAATCCCAGGGAGGCAGTTCTTC

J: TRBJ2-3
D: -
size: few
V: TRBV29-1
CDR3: CSVFRDLTDTQYF
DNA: TGCAGCGTTTTCCGGGACCTCACAGATACGCAGTATTTT

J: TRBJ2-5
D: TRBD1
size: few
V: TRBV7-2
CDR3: CASSFPGQGWKKLETQYF
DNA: TGTGCCAGCAGCTTCCCGGGACAGGGATGGAAAAAGCTGGAGACCCAGTACTTC

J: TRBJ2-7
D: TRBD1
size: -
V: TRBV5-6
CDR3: CASSARPGQSAYEQYF
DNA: TGTGCCAGCAGCGCCCGCCCGGGACAGTCGGCCTACGAGCAGTACTTC

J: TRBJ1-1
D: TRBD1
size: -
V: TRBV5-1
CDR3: CASSSTGGVYEAFF
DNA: TGCGCCAGCAGCTCCACAGGGGGAGTATATGAAGCTTTCTTT

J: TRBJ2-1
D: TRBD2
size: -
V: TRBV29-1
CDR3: CSVARLAVYNEQFF
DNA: TGCAGCGTTGCTAGACTAGCGGTTTACAATGAGCAGTTCTTC

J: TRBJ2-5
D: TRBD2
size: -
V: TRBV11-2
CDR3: CASSPGGLAGRETQYF
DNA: TGTGCCAGCAGCCCCGGCGGACTAGCGGGAAGAGAGACCCAGTACTTC

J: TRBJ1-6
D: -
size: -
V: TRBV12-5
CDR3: CASGLVNSPLHF
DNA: TGTGCTAGTGGTTTGGTTAATTCACCCCTCCACTTT

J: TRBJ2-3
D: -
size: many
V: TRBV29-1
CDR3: CSTNTDTQYF
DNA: TGCAGCACCAACACAGATACGCAGTATTTT

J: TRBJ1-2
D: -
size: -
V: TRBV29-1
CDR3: CSVARSNYGYTF
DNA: TGCAGCGTTGCCCGGTCTAACTATGGCTACACCTTC

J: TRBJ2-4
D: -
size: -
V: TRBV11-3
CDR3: CASSLGRENIQYF
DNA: TGTGCCAGCAGCTTAGGACGGGAAAACATTCAGTACTTC

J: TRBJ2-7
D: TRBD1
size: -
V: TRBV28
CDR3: CASSSGQVSYEQYF
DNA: TGTGCCAGCAGTTCGGGACAGGTCTCCTACGAGCAGTACTTC

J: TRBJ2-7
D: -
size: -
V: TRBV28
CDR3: CASSPRRLRGSEQYF
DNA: TGTGCCAGCAGTCCGCGTCGTCTACGGGGGAGCGAGCAGTACTTC

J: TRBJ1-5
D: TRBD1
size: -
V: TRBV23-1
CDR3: CASSHRTGCQPQHF
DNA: TGCGCCAGCAGTCACCGGACAGGGTGCCAGCCCCAGCATTTT

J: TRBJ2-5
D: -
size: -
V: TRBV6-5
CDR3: CASSRLGGTQYF
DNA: TGTGCCAGCAGCCGACTAGGGGGGACCCAGTACTTC

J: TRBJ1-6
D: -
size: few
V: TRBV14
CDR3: CASSPGANSPLHF
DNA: TGTGCCAGCAGCCCAGGGGCTAATTCACCCCTCCACTTT

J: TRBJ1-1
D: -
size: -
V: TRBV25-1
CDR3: CASSRNTEAFF
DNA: TGTGCCAGCAGTAGGAACACTGAAGCTTTCTTT

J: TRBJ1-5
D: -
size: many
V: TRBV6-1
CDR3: CASSRDNQPQHF
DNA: TGTGCCAGCAGCCGGGACAATCAGCCCCAGCATTTT

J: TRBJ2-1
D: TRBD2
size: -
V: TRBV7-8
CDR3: CASSFLAGAPYNEQFF
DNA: TGTGCCAGCAGCTTCTTAGCGGGAGCGCCCTACAATGAGCAGTTCTTC

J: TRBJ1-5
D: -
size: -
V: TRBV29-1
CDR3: CSVRENSNQPQHF
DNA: TGCAGCGTTCGAGAAAATAGCAATCAGCCCCAGCATTTT

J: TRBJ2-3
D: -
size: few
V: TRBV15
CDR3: CATSPRTVGTDTQYF
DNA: TGTGCCACCAGCCCCCGCACAGTGGGCACAGATACGCAGTATTTT

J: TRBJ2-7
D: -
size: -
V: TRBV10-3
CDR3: CAISREAYEQYF
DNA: TGTGCCATCAGTCGGGAAGCCTACGAGCAGTACTTC

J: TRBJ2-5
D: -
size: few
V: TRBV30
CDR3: CAWSGESGLSQETQYF
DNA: TGTGCCTGGAGCGGGGAAAGCGGGCTCAGCCAAGAGACCCAGTACTTC

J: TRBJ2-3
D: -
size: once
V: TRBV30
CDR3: CAWSTLGKTDTQYF
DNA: TGTGCCTGGAGTACGCTTGGTAAAACAGATACGCAGTATTTT

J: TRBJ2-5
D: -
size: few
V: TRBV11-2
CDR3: CASSWGQGRSETQYF
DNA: TGTGCCAGCAGCTGGGGGCAGGGACGGAGCGAGACCCAGTACTTC

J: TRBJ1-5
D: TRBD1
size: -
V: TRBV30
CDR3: CAWRSTGGFQPQHF
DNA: TGTGCCTGGAGGTCGACAGGGGGATTTCAGCCCCAGCATTTT

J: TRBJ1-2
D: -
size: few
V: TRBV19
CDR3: CASSLQTEANYGYTF
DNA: TGTGCCAGTAGTCTACAGACAGAAGCTAACTATGGCTACACCTTC

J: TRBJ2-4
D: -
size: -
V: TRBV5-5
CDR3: CASTSKGVNIQYF
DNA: TGTGCCAGCACCTCCAAAGGGGTGAACATTCAGTACTTC

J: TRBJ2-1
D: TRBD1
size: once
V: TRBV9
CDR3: CASSVDRAFVNEQFF
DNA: TGTGCCAGCAGTGTGGACAGGGCCTTCGTGAATGAGCAGTTCTTC

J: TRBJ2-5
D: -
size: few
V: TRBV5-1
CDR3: CASSLSTAQETQYF
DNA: TGCGCCAGCAGCTTGTCAACAGCGCAAGAGACCCAGTACTTC

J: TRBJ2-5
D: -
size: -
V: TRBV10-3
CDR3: CAISERAKETQYF
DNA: TGTGCCATCAGTGAGAGGGCAAAAGAGACCCAGTACTTC

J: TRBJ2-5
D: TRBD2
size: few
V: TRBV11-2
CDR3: CASSLGTRQETQYF
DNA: TGTGCCAGCAGCTTAGGGACTAGGCAGGAGACCCAGTACTTC

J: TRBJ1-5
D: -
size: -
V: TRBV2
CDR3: CASQGTNQPQHF
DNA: TGTGCCAGCCAGGGGACTAATCAGCCCCAGCATTTT

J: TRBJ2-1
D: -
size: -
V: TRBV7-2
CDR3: CASSLARREQFF
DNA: TGTGCCAGCAGCTTAGCACGGCGAGAGCAGTTCTTC

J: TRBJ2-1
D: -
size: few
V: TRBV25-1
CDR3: CASSGETGTGYNEQFF
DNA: TGTGCCAGCAGCGGAGAAACCGGGACTGGGTACAATGAGCAGTTCTTC

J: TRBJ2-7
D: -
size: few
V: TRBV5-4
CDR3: CASSQLIGTQSYEQYF
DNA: TGTGCCAGCAGCCAACTGATCGGGACCCAAAGCTACGAGCAGTACTTC

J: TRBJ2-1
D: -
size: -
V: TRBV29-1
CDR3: CSGTWGYNEQFF
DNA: TGCAGCGGCACCTGGGGGTACAATGAGCAGTTCTTC

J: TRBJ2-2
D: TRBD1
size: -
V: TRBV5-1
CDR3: CASSLGQGNTGELFF
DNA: TGCGCCAGCAGCCTCGGACAGGGCAACACCGGGGAGCTGTTTTTT

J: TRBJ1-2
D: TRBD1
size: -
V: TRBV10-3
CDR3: CAIKLDRGLYGYTF
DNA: TGTGCCATCAAGCTGGACAGGGGGCTTTATGGCTACACCTTC

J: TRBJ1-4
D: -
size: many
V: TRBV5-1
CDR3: CASSLGREKLFF
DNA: TGCGCCAGCAGCTTGGGACGGGAAAAACTGTTTTTT

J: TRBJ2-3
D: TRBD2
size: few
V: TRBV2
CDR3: CASSEAGGRVTDTQYF
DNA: TGTGCCAGCAGTGAAGCGGGCGGGAGGGTCACAGATACGCAGTATTTT